Shown below are 7 T cell receptor beta chains from a single sample sequenced in a study of blood T cell repertoires in COVID-19. The repertoire was sequenced with immunoSEQ multiplex PCR; TCRdb's copy has only in-frame clones and lacks some. Of over 130,000 clones in the sample, about 86% were seen once. Sequenced material: peripheral blood. These receptors originate from a human donor in a cohort sampled during active COVID-19.

V and J are TRBV5-6 and TRBJ2-5, with 8 bases aligning to TRBD2. With 1 base clipped from V and 9 bases from J, the junction kept 14 bases outside the gene matches. This CDR3 contains 16 residues. Germline lookup yields CDR1 SGHDT and CDR2 YYEEEE. The CDR3 bases are TGTGCCAGCAGCTTGTTGGTAGCGGGACCCCCCAGGGCCCAGTACTTC. This sequence encodes CASSLLVAGPPRAQYF.

The V gene is TRBV5-6, the J gene TRBJ1-1; D is possibly TRBD1 (6 bases). The CDR3 contains 15 residues. Trimming stripped 2 bases from V and 1 base from J, with 12 bases between. Per the germline V gene, CDR1 is SGHDT and CDR2 is YYEEEE. CDR3 residues: CASSLQGLRNTEAFF. In DNA form, the CDR3 reads TGTGCCAGCAGCTTACAGGGCTTGCGGAACACTGAAGCTTTCTTT.

CDR3: CASSFDRGTDTQYF. CDR3 sequence (DNA): TGTGCCAGCAGCTTCGACAGGGGGACAGATACGCAGTATTTT. V gene TRBV7-9 combines with J gene TRBJ2-3; 9 positions agree with TRBD1. Germline V CDR1 and CDR2: SEHNR, FQNEAQ (reference sequence). This CDR3 comprises 14 residues. J was trimmed by 3 bases and V by 3 bases; bases with no gene match: 1.

V and J are TRBV7-9 and TRBJ2-5; 7 bases are a match to TRBD1. CDR3 length: 15 residues. CDR1 is SEHNR and CDR2 is FQNEAQ in the germline V gene (reference sequence). V trimming: 5 bases; J trimming: 1 base; junction bases outside the gene matches: 7. The CDR3 spells CASSPTDRIQETQYF. CDR3 in DNA: TGTGCCAGCAGCCCTACGGACAGGATCCAAGAGACCCAGTACTTC.

The chain links TRBV6-5 to TRBJ2-2; D gene uncertain. The germline V and J ends were trimmed by 0 bases and 0 bases, with 8 bases remaining between them. The CDR3 has 16 amino acids. Germline values: CDR1 MNHEY, CDR2 SVGAGI. The CDR3 here is CASSYSPGSNTGELFF. The CDR3 nucleotides read TGTGCCAGCAGTTACTCCCCAGGCTCGAACACCGGGGAGCTGTTTTTT.

The chain carries TRBV11-3 and TRBJ1-6; 8 bases agree with TRBD1. After removal of 5 bases from V and 8 bases from J, the junction contained 8 bases not matched to a gene. The CDR3 sequence is 15 residues long. In germline, CDR1 is SGHNT, CDR2 YENEEA. DNA of the CDR3: TGTGCCAGCAGCCAAGGACAGGGAAGAGATTCACCCCTCCACTTT. The encoded protein is CASSQGQGRDSPLHF.

The chain has TRBV4-2 and TRBJ1-3; the D gene is possibly TRBD1 (6 bases). The V end was cut by 0 bases, the J end by 0 bases, with 9 bases between. The CDR3 has 16 residues. Germline V CDR1 and CDR2: LGHNA, YNFKEQ. The CDR3 protein is CASSQDRGGSGNTIYF. The CDR3 bases are TGTGCCAGCAGCCAAGATCGAGGGGGCTCTGGAAACACCATATATTTT.